Listed below are T cell receptor beta chains from one sample, sequenced in a study of shared clonotypes between healthy human individuals. Clones were read by immunoSEQ multiplex PCR, and TCRdb kept only the in-frame ones, dropping some. The table shows about 1,900,000 clones, with approximately 94% occurring only once. Sequenced: naive CD8+ T cells sorted from blood. All receptors derive from a man younger than 35 in good health. Each CDR3 is given with its conserved first and last residue. The D gene is left open where the match is weak. A clone size is listed for some rows: how often the clone was seen (once, few, many), or a class if it is expanded.

>TRBV19|.|TRBJ2-3|.
CASTHTSSSTDTQYF
TGTGCCAGTACCCATACTAGTAGCAGCACAGATACGCAGTATTTT
>TRBV30|TRBD2|TRBJ2-5|.
CAWSVQREAPYKTQYF
TGTGCCTGGAGTGTACAGCGGGAGGCCCCTTATAAGACCCAGTACTTC
>TRBV4-1|.|TRBJ1-1|few
CASSQDTGNTEAFF
TGCGCCAGCAGCCAAGATACGGGGAACACTGAAGCTTTCTTT
>TRBV2|TRBD2|TRBJ2-1|once
CATRGGVNEQFF
TGTGCCACTCGGGGAGGGGTAAATGAGCAGTTCTTC
>TRBV15|TRBD2|TRBJ2-1|.
CATSRGSGDYNEQFF
TGTGCCACCAGCAGAGGTAGCGGGGATTACAATGAGCAGTTCTTC
>TRBV13|TRBD2|TRBJ2-7|.
CASSPHGTSGRNDEQYF
TGTGCCAGCAGCCCACATGGGACTAGCGGGAGAAATGACGAGCAGTACTTC
>TRBV5-1|TRBD2|TRBJ2-1|.
CASSLETSGETNEQFF
TGCGCCAGCAGCCTAGAGACTAGCGGAGAAACAAATGAGCAGTTCTTC
>TRBV27|TRBD1|TRBJ2-1|.
CASSQQGNPYNEQFF
TGTGCCAGCAGTCAACAGGGGAACCCCTACAATGAGCAGTTCTTC
>TRBV5-6|TRBD1|TRBJ2-3|.
CASSLTTGRDTQYF
TGTGCCAGCAGCTTGACGACAGGGAGAGATACGCAGTATTTT
>TRBV5-6|.|TRBJ1-6|.
CASSLVGTSNYNSPLHF
TGTGCCAGCAGCTTGGTTGGAACCTCAAACTATAATTCACCCCTCCACTTT
>TRBV27|.|TRBJ2-7|.
CASSYRAHYEQYF
TGTGCCAGCAGCTACAGGGCCCACTACGAGCAGTACTTC
>TRBV7-9|.|TRBJ1-6|.
CASSLGQPTNSPLHF
TGTGCCAGCAGCTTAGGACAGCCTACTAATTCACCCCTCCACTTT
>TRBV6-5|TRBD2|TRBJ2-5|.
CASTPGGGGVETQYF
TGTGCCAGCACTCCCGGAGGCGGGGGTGTGGAGACCCAGTACTTC
>TRBV10-1|TRBD2|TRBJ2-3|.
CASRTSGKTDTQYF
TGCGCCAGCAGGACTAGCGGGAAAACAGATACGCAGTATTTT
>TRBV4-3|TRBD2|TRBJ2-3|.
CASSQEAGNTQYF
TGCGCCAGCAGCCAGGAAGCGGGGAATACGCAGTATTTT
>TRBV5-8|.|TRBJ1-1|.
CASSWGNTEAFF
TGTGCCAGCAGCTGGGGGAACACTGAAGCTTTCTTT
>TRBV4-3|.|TRBJ2-1|.
CASSQAQGEGYNEQFF
TGCGCCAGCAGCCAAGCCCAGGGGGAGGGTTATAATGAGCAGTTCTTC
>TRBV7-6|.|TRBJ2-7|.
CASSLDADYEQYF
TGTGCCAGCAGCTTAGATGCTGACTACGAGCAGTACTTC
>TRBV28|.|TRBJ1-4|.
CASSLAREANEKLFF
TGTGCCAGCAGTTTAGCCCGGGAGGCCAACGAAAAACTGTTTTTT
>TRBV2|TRBD2|TRBJ2-2|.
CASSEAPTGGLGTGELFF
TGTGCCAGCAGTGAAGCTCCTACGGGGGGGCTTGGTACCGGGGAGCTGTTTTTT